The T cell receptor (beta chain) under discussion was sequenced for a study of PD-1 blockade in classical Hodgkin lymphoma (dated by TCRdb to about 2020). Describing the broader study: Nivolumab dosing was 3 mg/kg intravenously every 2 weeks, continuing until either disease progression or unacceptable toxicity. To define a peripheral blood immune signature of response to PD-1 blockade in classical Hodgkin lymphoma, the study combined TCR beta sequencing with CyTOF. The paper's findings and limits, for the study overall: A significant rise by C4D1 was seen in CD4+ but not CD8+ TCR diversity (p=0.0027 vs p=0.16), with the rise being most apparent in complete responders (p=0.02). Trial patients achieving complete response had baseline diversity similar to newly diagnosed patients, whereas partial responders and progressors had significantly lower diversity. Baseline TCR diversity was reported to be lower in newly diagnosed patients than in healthy donors, and even lower in relapsed/refractory patients. Lower diversity was seen in patients whose nivolumab began less than 1 year after ASCT, and these patients were left out of later analyses so that immune reconstitution would not confound the results. The study was restricted to a single clinical trial cohort, and the causes of repertoire differences, possibly disease activity or prior therapy, were left undefined.

Its CDR3 holds 12 amino acids, cysteine through phenylalanine. Kept here is only the CDR3 DNA, which spans 36 bases and is read in frame from base 1. The V end loses 2 bases and the J end loses 5 bases, and a stretch of 6 bases separates them. Per the germline V gene, LGHNT is the CDR1 and FRNRAP is the CDR2. The label giving this sample's time point can be read as: cycle 4 day 1 (C4D1), after less than 7 weeks of nivolumab. Every trial patient had relapsed after autologous stem cell transplantation, and cohorts A, B and C differed in prior brentuximab vedotin exposure. Using a Miltenyi CD4+ T cell isolation kit, CD4+ T cells were purified from thawed PBMCs through magnetic negative selection. The trial cohort included 50 to 60 patients with relapsed/refractory classical Hodgkin lymphoma, and each patient had a best overall response of complete response, partial response or progressive disease. In the multi-cohort phase II CheckMate 205 trial, trial patients received single-agent nivolumab. An independent review committee assessed best overall response using the 2007 International Working Group response criteria. Trial PBMCs were collected immediately before nivolumab initiation (C1D1) and during therapy at cycle 2 day 1 and cycle 4 day 1. After peripheral blood was drawn into 8 mL Vacutainer Cell Preparation Tubes, PBMCs were isolated by centrifugation and then cryopreserved. Purified CD4+ and CD8+ fractions were prepared only for cases with an additional available PBMC sample. Magnetically labelled cells were depleted on LS columns in a quadroMACS separator, and the flow-through was collected as the purified fraction.

Concerning this clone: Its antigen specificity is not known. No clone much larger than this one lies a single base away; base qualities are absent.

The Qiagen DNeasy kit was used to extract genomic DNA from unsorted PBMCs and from the negatively selected CD4+ and CD8+ fractions. Using primers that anneal to V and J segments, immunoSEQ multiplex PCR amplified the TCR beta CDR3 regions. Amplification bias was minimized using a synthetic immune receptor repertoire, and residual bias was removed computationally after sequencing. Per the source publication's procedure: Custom Python scripts were used to quantify repertoire diversity as the Shannon entropy index. Unsorted, CD4+ and CD8+ repertoires were analyzed separately, except in combined analyses where CD4+ and CD8+ sequences were merged in silico. A clone was considered expanded if an increase in frequency of at least 2-fold after treatment relative to C1D1 was found, and a pseudocount of 0.5 was applied to clones undetected at baseline. Singleton clones were defined as clones with 0 or 1 copy at C1D1, and non-singleton clones were defined as clones with 2 or more copies. Clones expanded in unsorted samples were assigned a CD4+, CD8+ or unknown annotation through matching of protein sequences in sorted samples from the same patient. Diversity changes from C1D1 to C4D1 were tested in paired samples using Wilcoxon tests. Here the immuneACCESS table is served through TCRdb, limited to in-frame sequences with V and J called. Missing clones are a known gap in these copies; in checked studies unresolved V genes cover under half, and the rest lacks a known reason. D and trimming come from the DNA, and the V and J calls and clone size come from that table. The sample table contains about 30,000 clones; only one count was recorded for about 88% of them. Of the sample, roughly 0.43% falls within the top ten clones.

The rearranged segments are TRBV12-5 and TRBJ2-5; confidence is insufficient to name the D gene. The TCR comes from a human donor with classical Hodgkin lymphoma. Sequenced material: CD4+ T cells from blood, taken before the fourth cycle of nivolumab. The CDR3 region reads CASGLPKETQYF. The nucleotide sequence reads TGTGCTAGTGGTTTGCCCAAGGAGACCCAGTACTTC. Here the CDR3 is joined to the reference TRBV12-5 and TRBJ2-5 genes, and the full variable domain is: DARVTQTPRHKVTEMGQEVTMRCQPILGHNTVFWYRQTMMQGLELLAYFRNRAPLDDSGMPKDRFSAEMPDATLATLKIQPSEPRDSAVYFCASGLPKETQYFGPGTRLLVL.